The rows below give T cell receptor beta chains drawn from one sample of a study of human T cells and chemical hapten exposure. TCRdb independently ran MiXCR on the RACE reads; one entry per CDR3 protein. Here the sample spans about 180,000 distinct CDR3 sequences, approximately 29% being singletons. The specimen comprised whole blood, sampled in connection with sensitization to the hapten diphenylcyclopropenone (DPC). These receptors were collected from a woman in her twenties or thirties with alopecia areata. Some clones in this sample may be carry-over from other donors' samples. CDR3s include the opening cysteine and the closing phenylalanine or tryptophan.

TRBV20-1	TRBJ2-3	CSTVFSTDTQYF
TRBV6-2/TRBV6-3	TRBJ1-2	CASSSGLAFNYGYTF
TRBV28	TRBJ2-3	CASSLRETDTQYF
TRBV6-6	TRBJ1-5	CASLRHFNQPQHF
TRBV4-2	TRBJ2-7	CASSQERTFYEQYF
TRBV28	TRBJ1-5	CASSAGGYRSQHF
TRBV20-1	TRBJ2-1	CSAAGALAGKTEQFF
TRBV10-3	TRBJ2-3	CAISPQGRTDTQYF
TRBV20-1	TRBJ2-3	CSAPESTDTQYF
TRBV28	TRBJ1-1	CASRPSGTEAFF
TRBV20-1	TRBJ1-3	CSASWGGTGNTKYF
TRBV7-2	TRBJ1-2	CASSLFGPYGYTF
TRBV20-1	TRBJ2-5	CSAREGRRSRQETQYF
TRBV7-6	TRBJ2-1	CASSPTPGEQFF
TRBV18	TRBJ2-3	CASSPRSPSTDTQYF
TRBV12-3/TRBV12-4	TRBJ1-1	CASSFGAEAFF
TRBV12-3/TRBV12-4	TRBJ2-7	CASSLYGKGYEQYF
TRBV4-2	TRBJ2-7	CASSTLATTSSYEQYF
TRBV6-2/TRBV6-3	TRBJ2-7	CASSLARGNEQYF
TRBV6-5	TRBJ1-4	CASSRVGGREKLFF
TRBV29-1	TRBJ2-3	CSVERGTGTDTQYF
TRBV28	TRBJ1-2	CASSLAGDYGYTF
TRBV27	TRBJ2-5	CASSYRADQETQYF
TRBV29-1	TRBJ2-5	CSGGQAKTQYF
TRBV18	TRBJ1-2	CASSPPIRDRNNYGYTF
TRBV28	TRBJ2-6	CASSSGVGVLSGANVLTF
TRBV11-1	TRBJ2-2	CASSLARLAGGRVGELFF
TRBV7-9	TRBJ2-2	CASSPAPRATNTGELFF
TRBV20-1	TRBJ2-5	CSARDQRAGETQYF
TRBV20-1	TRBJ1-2	CSARDLYGYTF
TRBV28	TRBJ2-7	CASRGTGVFEQYF
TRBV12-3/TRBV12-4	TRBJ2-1	CASSELAGGFREQFF
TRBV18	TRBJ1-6	CASSPDGKNSPLHF
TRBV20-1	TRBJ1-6	CSARDTANSPLHF
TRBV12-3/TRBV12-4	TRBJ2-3	CASSLSLGQYF
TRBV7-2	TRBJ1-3	CASIPPGKPGNTIYF
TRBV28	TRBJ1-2	CASSAGTANYGYTF
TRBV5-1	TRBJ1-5	CASSHGGTNQPQHF
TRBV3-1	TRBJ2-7	CASSQDGAIAGVSHEQYF
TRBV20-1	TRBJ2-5	CSASKRSGGALETQYF
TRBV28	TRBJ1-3	CASSILRGLVGNTIYF
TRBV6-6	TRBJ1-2	CASRLEGNYGYTF
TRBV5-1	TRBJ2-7	CASSIDTISSYEQYF
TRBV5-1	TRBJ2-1	CASSLEPGGFDEQFF
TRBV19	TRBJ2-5	CASSIVPSTRRETQYF
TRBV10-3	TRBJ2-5	CAISDLETQYF
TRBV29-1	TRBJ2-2	CSVEGQGELFF
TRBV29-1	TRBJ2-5	CSVGTGGGETQYF
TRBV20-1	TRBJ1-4	CSARDPQLSEKLFF
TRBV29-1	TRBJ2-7	CSVARPGEQYF
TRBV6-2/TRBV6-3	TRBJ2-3	CASSYRTDTQYF
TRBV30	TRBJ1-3	CAWSTGPSSGNTIYF
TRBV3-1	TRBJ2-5	CASSQELAEETQYF
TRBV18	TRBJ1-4	CASSLSEEKLFF